A selection of T cell receptor beta chains follows, all from one sample in a study of cytomegalovirus exposure and HLA in healthy donors. Sequencing used immunoSEQ multiplex PCR; TCRdb keeps in-frame clones, though not all of them. The sample yields around 140,000 clones, almost 85% seen once. Sequencing used PBMCs. These receptors originate from a man aged 18 to 30 in good health and CMV-seropositive. The CDR3 runs from the conserved cysteine through the conserved F or W. Fields, in order: J gene, clone size, V gene, D gene, CDR3 DNA, CDR3 protein. D genes are given only for firm matches. Not all rows give a size; the values are once, few, many and, for expanded clones, a class.

J: TRBJ2-7
size: few
V: TRBV28
D: TRBD1
DNA: TGTGCCAGCATCATCGACAGGGGTGGTGGGTGGGGTGAGTACTTC
CDR3: CASIIDRGGGWGEYF

J: TRBJ2-1
size: -
V: TRBV12-5
D: -
DNA: TGTGCTAGTGGTTTGGTACCTAGGCTAGCGAGAAACTATAGCTCCTACAATGAGCAGTTCTTC
CDR3: CASGLVPRLARNYSSYNEQFF

J: TRBJ2-1
size: -
V: TRBV5-1
D: -
DNA: TGCGCCAGCAAGAGCGGAAATGAGCAGTTCTTC
CDR3: CASKSGNEQFF

J: TRBJ2-7
size: -
V: TRBV5-1
D: TRBD2
DNA: TGCGCCAGCAGCTTAGGAAGCGGGATGTCCTACGAGCAGTACTTC
CDR3: CASSLGSGMSYEQYF

J: TRBJ2-1
size: -
V: TRBV15
D: -
DNA: TGTGCCACCAGCAGAGACGGGGCAGGGGCCAATGAGCAGTTCTTC
CDR3: CATSRDGAGANEQFF

J: TRBJ1-5
size: once
V: TRBV28
D: TRBD1
DNA: TGTGCCAGCAGTCCCCTCGGGGACAGCTTGAATCAGCCCCAGCATTTT
CDR3: CASSPLGDSLNQPQHF

J: TRBJ2-7
size: -
V: TRBV9
D: -
DNA: TGTGCCAGCAGCGTACCCGGCTACGAGCAGTACTTC
CDR3: CASSVPGYEQYF

J: TRBJ2-7
size: -
V: TRBV9
D: -
DNA: TGTGCCAGCAGCGCTGGGACAGCGGGCTACGAGCAGTACTTC
CDR3: CASSAGTAGYEQYF

J: TRBJ2-1
size: -
V: TRBV6-5
D: TRBD2
DNA: TGTGCCAGCAGTCTCGGACTAGCGGGAGAGCAGTTCTTC
CDR3: CASSLGLAGEQFF

J: TRBJ1-3
size: -
V: TRBV4-1
D: TRBD1
DNA: TGCGCCAGCAGCCTATTGACAGGGGGGTCCCCCATATATTTT
CDR3: CASSLLTGGSPIYF

J: TRBJ1-4
size: -
V: TRBV28
D: -
DNA: TGTGCCAGCAGTTTCTTGGGGACAAAAAATGAAAAACTGTTTTTT
CDR3: CASSFLGTKNEKLFF

J: TRBJ2-5
size: -
V: TRBV19
D: TRBD1
DNA: TGTGCCAGTAGAAGGACAGGGCTGGAGACCCAGTACTTC
CDR3: CASRRTGLETQYF

J: TRBJ2-3
size: once
V: TRBV5-1
D: -
DNA: TGCGCCAGCAGCTTTTCATCCGGGAGCTTATGGGATACGCAGTATTTT
CDR3: CASSFSSGSLWDTQYF

J: TRBJ2-1
size: once
V: TRBV11-2
D: -
DNA: TGTGCCAGCAGCCCCAGAGCACAGGTATACAATGAGCAGTTCTTC
CDR3: CASSPRAQVYNEQFF

J: TRBJ2-3
size: once
V: TRBV5-1
D: TRBD2
DNA: TGCGCCAGCAGCTTGACTAGCGGGGGGAGCACAGATACGCAGTATTTT
CDR3: CASSLTSGGSTDTQYF

J: TRBJ2-7
size: -
V: TRBV28
D: TRBD2
DNA: TGTGCCAGCAGCCCCCGACTAGCGGGATCGGTCGAGCAGTACTTC
CDR3: CASSPRLAGSVEQYF

J: TRBJ2-7
size: -
V: TRBV19
D: TRBD1
DNA: TGTGCCAGTAGTTTCTCGGAAAGGGGGCCTTACGAGCAGTACTTC
CDR3: CASSFSERGPYEQYF

J: TRBJ2-7
size: -
V: TRBV5-1
D: -
DNA: TGCGCCAGCAGCTTGGTTTCGGGGTCAAAGTACGAGCAGTACTTC
CDR3: CASSLVSGSKYEQYF

J: TRBJ2-1
size: once
V: TRBV5-1
D: TRBD2
DNA: TGCGCCAGCAGCATGGGACTAGCGGGAAACAATGAGCAGTTCTTC
CDR3: CASSMGLAGNNEQFF

J: TRBJ1-1
size: few
V: TRBV7-9
D: -
DNA: TGTGCCAGCAGCTTAAGGGGAGAAGCTTTCTTT
CDR3: CASSLRGEAFF